The 20 T cell receptor beta chains below come from one sample, sequenced in a study of CD8+ T cells in alopecia areata. Reverse transcription of extracted RNA yielded cDNA, which provided the sequencing template. Data came from immunoSEQ multiplex PCR; TCRdb stores just in-frame clones and leaves some out. The top ten hold 15% to 18% of the sample, which has more than 90,000 clones, 50% to 75% seen once. Regarding treatment: oral pan-JAK inhibitor, 5-10 mg twice daily. Specimen: CD8+ T cells sorted from blood, collected at week 4, from a patient treated with tofacitinib. These receptors originate from a human donor with alopecia areata.

There are a few counts of this clone. The chain joins TRBV21-1 to TRBJ2-1; TRBD2, the D gene given by the table, was not confirmed from the DNA. TRBV21-1 is assigned pseudogene status. The CDR3 is 18 residues long. The CDR3 DNA follows: TGTGCCAGCAGCAAAAGGACTAGCGGGCACCACTCCTACAATGAGCAGTTCTTC. Translating gives CASSKRTSGHHSYNEQFF.

The chain employs TRBV10-3 and TRBJ2-7; D tentatively reads TRBD1 or TRBD2 (7 bases each). Germline CDR1 reads ENHRY; CDR2 reads SYGVKD. The CDR3 sequence is 15 residues long. Trimming stripped 5 bases from V and 2 bases from J, with 16 bases between. The CDR3 DNA reads TGTGCCATCAGTCCAGCAGCGGGACAGACCTACGAGCAGTACTTC. This sequence encodes CAISPAAGQTYEQYF.

The chain is built from TRBV13 and TRBJ1-2; 8 nucleotides match TRBD1. The CDR3 extends over 13 amino acids. Trimming at V came to 4 bases and at J to 3 bases, leaving 1 base not matched to a gene. Per the germline V gene, CDR1 is PRHDT and CDR2 is FYEKMQ (reference sequence). CDR3 bases: TGTGCCAGCAGCTCGGACAGGGACTATGGCTACACCTTC. This encodes CASSSDRDYGYTF.

This clone ranks as large (0.1 to 1%). The chain recombines TRBV13 with TRBJ2-3; D gene ambiguous. CDR3 length equals 12 residues. Trimming pared 5 bases from V and 11 bases from J, leaving 14 bases between. Germline V gene lookup returns CDR1 PRHDT and CDR2 FYEKMQ (reference sequence). The CDR3 is CASSHDPRWQYF. The CDR3 DNA reads TGTGCCAGCAGCCACGACCCGCGCTGGCAGTATTTT.

CDR3 bases: TGCGCCAGCAGCCAATGGCTAGCGGGATCGAATGAGCAGTTCTTC. It encodes CASSQWLAGSNEQFF. The chain joins TRBV4-1 to TRBJ2-1; TRBD2 matches at 9 bases. The junction had 6 bases not matched to a gene; V was cut back by 2 bases and J by 7 bases. There are 15 residues in the CDR3. The germline V gene encodes CDR1 MGHRA and CDR2 YSYEKL.

The chain joins TRBV4-1 to TRBJ2-7; TRBD1 matches 10 bases. Germline lookup yields CDR1 MGHRA and CDR2 YSYEKL. The CDR3 has 17 amino acids. The J segment lost 3 bases and the V segment lost 1 base, leaving 9 bases of the junction unmatched. The CDR3 DNA is TGCGCCAGCAGCCAAGTTCCACTGACAGGGGGCCTCTACGAGCAGTACTTC. Residues: CASSQVPLTGGLYEQYF.

The chain links TRBV2 to TRBJ2-1; 8 positions agree with TRBD2. The CDR3 consists of 14 residues. The J segment lost 6 bases and the V segment lost 4 bases, leaving 5 bases of the junction unmatched. In germline, CDR1 is SNHLY, CDR2 FYNNEI. CDR3 coding DNA: TGTGCCAGCAGTGGGGGACTAGGCCTCAATGAGCAGTTCTTC. Translated: CASSGGLGLNEQFF.

This clone was observed a few times. The chain links TRBV5-1 to TRBJ2-5, with TRBD2 matching 8 bases. The CDR3 runs to 16 residues. V gave up 0 bases and J gave up 0 bases; unmatched junction bases: 4. The germline V gene encodes CDR1 SGHRS and CDR2 YFSETQ. In nucleotides, the CDR3 is TGCGCCAGCAGCTTGGTCCTAGCGGGTAACCAAGAGACCCAGTACTTC. Translation gives CASSLVLAGNQETQYF. The entire variable domain, with the rest obtained from reference TRBV5-1 and TRBJ2-5, is as follows: KAGVTQTPRYLIKTRGQQVTLSCSPISGHRSVSWYQQTPGQGLQFLFEYFSETQRNKGNFPGRFSGRQFSNSRSEMNVSTLELGDSALYLCASSLVLAGNQETQYFGPGTRLLVL.

This chain connects TRBV19 to TRBJ2-2, with 7 bases that match TRBD1. This CDR3 has 13 amino acids. Germline V lookup: CDR1 LNHDA, CDR2 SQIVND (reference sequence). Germline trimming cut 5 bases from V and 6 bases from J; bases unmatched to any gene: 3. CDR3 coding DNA: TGTGCCAGTAGTTACAGGGGCGCCGGGGAGCTGTTTTTT. Translation gives CASSYRGAGELFF.

J is TRBJ2-7 and V is TRBV6-1; D remains ambiguous. Trimming took off 2 bases at V and 4 bases at J, with 3 bases between the two ends. CDR1 is MNHNS, CDR2 SASEGT, per germline. The CDR3 loop spans 11 amino acids. CDR3 loop: CASSEIYEQYF. The CDR3 coding sequence is TGTGCCAGCAGTGAAATTTACGAGCAGTACTTC.

The rearrangement links TRBV5-6 to TRBJ2-3; possibly TRBD2 for D (6 bases). Germline-derived CDR1 and CDR2 are SGHDT and YYEEEE. The CDR3 runs to 14 residues. The V and J ends lost 4 bases and 2 bases respectively, with 11 bases between them. DNA for the CDR3: TGTGCCAGCAGCAGGGCGGGAAACACAGATACGCAGTATTTT. Translated: CASSRAGNTDTQYF.

This sequence joins TRBV29-1 and TRBJ2-7, with D possibly being TRBD1 (5 bases). CDR1 and CDR2 from the germline V gene are SQVTM and ANQGSEA. The CDR3 has 16 residues. CDR3 nucleotides: TGCATTAACCCCTGGCCGCCAGGGTGCGGATTCTACGAGCAGTACTTC. Protein: CINPWPPGCGFYEQYF.

This clone was picked up one time. The chain is built from TRBV18 and TRBJ2-7; tentatively, D is TRBD2 (5 bases). The length of the CDR3 is 14 residues. Germline values: CDR1 KGHSH, CDR2 LQKENI. Trimming took off 0 bases at V and 6 bases at J, with 12 bases between the two ends. The CDR3 coding sequence is TGTGCCAGCTCACCACCCGGGTTACTAGGCGAGCAGTACTTC. Translating gives CASSPPGLLGEQYF.

This clone showed up just a few times. This chain uses TRBV6-6 with TRBJ2-2; D might be TRBD1 (6 bases). This CDR3 spans 15 amino acids. CDR1 MNHNY and CDR2 SVGAGI come from the germline V gene (reference sequence). Between the trimmed V and J ends, which lost 6 bases and 4 bases, there was a span of 15 bases. This CDR3 is CASSFEGVSTGELFF. The CDR3, as DNA: TGTGCCAGCAGCTTCGAGGGGGTGAGCACCGGGGAGCTGTTTTTT.

This clone was counted a few times. V is TRBV4-2 and J is TRBJ1-5; D gene ambiguous. This CDR3 contains 13 residues. V dropped 0 bases and J dropped 7 bases, with 7 bases sitting between them. Germline V gene data show CDR1 as LGHNA and CDR2 as YNFKEQ. This CDR3 reads CASSQEMNQPQHF. The DNA for the CDR3 is TGTGCCAGCAGCCAAGAGATGAACCAGCCCCAGCATTTT.

The count of this clone is one. The rearrangement uses TRBV27 and TRBJ1-5; D possibly corresponds to TRBD1 (6 bases). Per the germline V gene, CDR1 is MNHEY and CDR2 is SMNVEV (reference sequence). CDR3 size: 18 residues. V was trimmed by 5 bases and J by 2 bases, leaving 22 bases between them. As DNA, the CDR3 is TGTGCCAGCAGTCCAGAGGTTTGGGGGCGCCTCGGCAATCAGCCCCAGCATTTT. Its translation is CASSPEVWGRLGNQPQHF.

The V and J genes are TRBV27 and TRBJ2-7, with 9 positions matching TRBD1. Germline V gene sequence: CDR1 MNHEY, CDR2 SMNVEV (reference sequence). CDR3 length equals 13 residues. V lost 6 bases, J lost 3 bases, and 3 bases stayed unmatched. CDR3 sequence reads: CASSPGQGYEQYF. CDR3 in DNA: TGTGCCAGCAGCCCGGGACAGGGCTACGAGCAGTACTTC.

The genes are TRBV7-2 and TRBJ1-1; 9 bases match TRBD1. V was clipped by 1 base and J by 8 bases; unmatched bases: 8. Germline V lookup: CDR1 SGHTA, CDR2 FQGNSA. The CDR3 totals 15 residues. CDR3 in amino acids: CASSLDGTGHLEAFF. CDR3 nucleotide sequence: TGTGCCAGCAGCTTAGACGGGACAGGGCATTTAGAAGCTTTCTTT.

The genes are TRBV7-2 and TRBJ2-1; TRBD2 might be the D (5 bases). Per germline, CDR1 SGHTA and CDR2 FQGNSA. This CDR3 region has 16 residues. V gave up 4 bases and J gave up 7 bases, with 20 bases separating them. The CDR3 DNA follows: TGTGCCAGCAGCTCCCTGGGTGTCCGCGGGCCTAATGAGCAGTTCTTC. Translating it yields CASSSLGVRGPNEQFF.

This chain connects TRBV27 to TRBJ1-1, with D unclear. Trimming pared 0 bases from V and 0 bases from J, leaving 5 bases between. The germline V gene has CDR1 MNHEY and CDR2 SMNVEV (reference sequence). The CDR3 length is 14 residues. The CDR3 region has the DNA TGTGCCAGCAGTTTATCACGGATGAACACTGAAGCTTTCTTT. Its protein product is CASSLSRMNTEAFF.